A selection of T cell receptor beta chains follows, all from one sample in a study of blood T cell repertoires in COVID-19. Measured with immunoSEQ multiplex PCR; TCRdb has only the in-frame clones, and not every one. The repertoire consists of 65,000 to 90,000 clones, with 70% to 90% occurring once and the leading ten covering about 20%. The sequencing input was peripheral blood. The source of these receptors is a woman at least 80 years old in a cohort sampled during active or convalescent COVID-19. Both conserved end residues are part of each CDR3. A D gene is named only where the DNA matches it firmly. Only part of the rows carry a size: once, few, many, or a class if the clone is expanded.

J gene: TRBJ2-2
clone size: .
D gene: .
V gene: TRBV27
CDR3 protein: CASSLFSASGTGELFF
CDR3 DNA: TGTGCCAGCAGTTTATTCTCCGCGTCGGGCACCGGGGAGCTGTTTTTT

J gene: TRBJ1-3
clone size: few
D gene: .
V gene: TRBV5-1
CDR3 protein: CASSLAPSSGNTIYF
CDR3 DNA: TGCGCCAGCAGCTTGGCCCCCTCTTCTGGAAACACCATATATTTT

J gene: TRBJ2-7
clone size: .
D gene: .
V gene: TRBV5-1
CDR3 protein: CASSLGTTYEQYF
CDR3 DNA: TGCGCCAGCAGCTTGGGGACTACCTACGAGCAGTACTTC

J gene: TRBJ2-4
clone size: .
D gene: .
V gene: TRBV5-6
CDR3 protein: CASSLWTVIAKNIQYF
CDR3 DNA: TGTGCCAGCAGCTTGTGGACAGTGATAGCCAAAAACATTCAGTACTTC

J gene: TRBJ1-2
clone size: .
D gene: .
V gene: TRBV20-1
CDR3 protein: CSASDNYYGYTF
CDR3 DNA: TGCAGTGCTAGTGACAACTACTATGGCTACACCTTC

J gene: TRBJ1-2
clone size: .
D gene: TRBD1
V gene: TRBV7-9
CDR3 protein: CASTGQGGGYTF
CDR3 DNA: TGTGCCAGCACCGGACAGGGTGGAGGCTACACCTTC

J gene: TRBJ1-5
clone size: .
D gene: .
V gene: TRBV5-5
CDR3 protein: CASSLDGVSNQPQHF
CDR3 DNA: TGTGCCAGCAGCTTGGACGGGGTAAGCAATCAGCCCCAGCATTTT

J gene: TRBJ1-1
clone size: .
D gene: .
V gene: TRBV30
CDR3 protein: CAWSVSRVNTEAFF
CDR3 DNA: TGTGCCTGGAGTGTTTCGAGGGTGAACACTGAAGCTTTCTTT

J gene: TRBJ1-1
clone size: .
D gene: .
V gene: TRBV2
CDR3 protein: CASSPVLTGNTEAFF
CDR3 DNA: TGTGCCAGCAGTCCCGTCCTGACAGGTAACACTGAAGCTTTCTTT

J gene: TRBJ2-5
clone size: .
D gene: .
V gene: TRBV19
CDR3 protein: CASSIAGVRQETQYF
CDR3 DNA: TGTGCCAGTAGTATAGCGGGAGTGAGGCAAGAGACCCAGTACTTC

J gene: TRBJ2-1
clone size: once
D gene: .
V gene: TRBV27
CDR3 protein: CASSLNRYNEQFF
CDR3 DNA: TGTGCCAGCAGTTTGAACAGGTACAATGAGCAGTTCTTC

J gene: TRBJ2-7
clone size: .
D gene: .
V gene: TRBV28
CDR3 protein: CASSFQRNYEQYF
CDR3 DNA: TGTGCCAGCAGTTTCCAGCGCAACTACGAGCAGTACTTC

J gene: TRBJ2-5
clone size: .
D gene: .
V gene: TRBV9
CDR3 protein: CASSVEGTPGETQYF
CDR3 DNA: TGTGCCAGCAGCGTAGAAGGAACCCCGGGGGAGACCCAGTACTTC

J gene: TRBJ1-5
clone size: once
D gene: .
V gene: TRBV19
CDR3 protein: CASSRTDYSNQPQHF
CDR3 DNA: TGTGCCAGTAGTAGGACAGATTATAGCAATCAGCCCCAGCATTTT